Sequencing of this T cell receptor beta chain was carried out in a study of cytomegalovirus exposure and HLA in healthy donors (dated by TCRdb to 2017 to 2019). Regarding the complete study: According to a later analysis, one platform produced both the roughly 110 validation repertoires and the 700 or so repertoires of the first cohort. The study was designed to test whether signatures of past pathogen exposure could be identified by cataloging public T cell receptors. A separate validation cohort of about 110 different subjects was used in addition to the roughly 670-subject first cohort. To predict cytomegalovirus infection status, the study combined high-throughput TCR immunosequencing, statistical association of individual TCRs with disease status, and machine learning.

With respect to this clone: Its antigen is currently not known. No qualities accompany the bases; no much larger clone lies one base away.

On the study overall, not on this receptor specifically: According to the authors, the approach could potentially be generalized to other disease states and immunological phenotypes. In the study, around 150 TCR beta chains were listed as associated with cytomegalovirus. A few of the identified cytomegalovirus-associated TCR beta chains were confirmed in vitro to be specific for cytomegalovirus antigens. In both the original and validation cohorts, the classifier was reported to diagnose cytomegalovirus status with high specificity and sensitivity. A later analysis had no HLA typing for the validation cohort, so co-occurrence there was scored across all 120 or so repertoires. Of the cluster scores, roughly 95% were above 0 in a later analysis, which found that TCRs clustered in the first cohort also tended to co-occur in the 130 or so validation repertoires. While some public TCRs were present in many individuals, most TCR sequences turned up only very rarely across donors.

Measured from the cysteine to the phenylalanine, the CDR3 is 15 residues long. The DNA shown is the 45-base CDR3, in frame from base 1. According to the germline V gene (reference sequence), CDR1 reads LNHDA and CDR2 reads SQIVND. Here V drops 3 bases and J drops 1 base, and the junction holds 1 base not matched to any gene. Receptor libraries were prepared by the immunoSEQ multiplex PCR assay. The original methods were these. To diagnose cytomegalovirus status from the catalog of TCR beta chain sequences, a statistical classification framework was built. Entries here come from immuneACCESS through TCRdb and include only in-frame sequences with V and J called. Some clones fail to appear in such tables; in the studies checked, an unresolved V gene covers under half of the shortfall, and the cause of the remainder is unknown. That table is the source of V, J and clone size, and D and trimming were worked out from the DNA. Here the sample has roughly 90,000 clones; about 85% occur a single time. Jointly, the top ten make up more than 20% of the sample.

Separate from the approximately 690-subject first cohort, the validation cohort of 95 to 150 subjects was the group to which the donors belonged. The specimen was PBMCs. This TCR came from a man between 18 and 29 years old in good health and CMV-seropositive. Recombination linked TRBV19 to TRBJ2-4; the central 9 bases match TRBD1. The CDR3 protein is CASSMTGGAKNIQYF. The DNA sequence reads TGTGCCAGTAGTATGACAGGGGGGGCCAAAAACATTCAGTACTTC.